This TCR beta chain was observed in a study of blood T cells in healthy people across ages. Study-level results: Not knowing donor CMV status may have confounded expanded clonotype changes.

Per germline, CDR1 DFQATT and CDR2 SNEGSKA (reference sequence). The V end was cut by 3 bases, the J end by 2 bases, with 13 bases between. The CDR3 spans 14 residues. For the second PCR, which ran for roughly 6 to 12 cycles, a sample-barcoded 5' primer and a J-beta primer mix were used. Unique molecular identifiers of 12 random nucleotides labeled each cDNA. TCRdb analysed the 5' RACE reads with MiXCR anew, one entry per CDR3 protein. In the table there are approximately 880,000 distinct CDR3 sequences, roughly 50% of which are singletons. In the case of this clonotype: The antigen is unknown.

This receptor was obtained from a man aged 25 to 40 in good health. Specimen: blood. This chain uses TRBV20-1 with TRBJ1-2; D gene uncertain. CDR3 sequence: CSASRWAGNYGYTF. Here the CDR3 DNA reads TGCAGTGCTAGCCGCTGGGCGGGGAACTATGGCTACACCTTC.